The rows below give T cell receptor beta chains drawn from one sample of a study of CD8+CD57+ T cells in acquired aplastic anemia. TCRdb re-called the reads through MiXCR, storing one row per CDR3 protein. The sample lists roughly 160,000 distinct CDR3 sequences; about two thirds were seen once. Sample: sorted CD4+, CD8+, or CD8+CD57+ T cells (not recorded which) from PBMCs. These receptors were collected from a human donor with aplastic anemia. Each CDR3 is given with its conserved first and last residue. A D gene is named only where the DNA matches it firmly. The size of a clone is reported for some rows only, either as once, few or many, or as a class for expanded clones.

abundance	d_gene	j_gene	v_gene	CDR3nt	CDR3aa
few	-	TRBJ2-7	TRBV5-1	TGTGCCAGCAGCTTAAAATACGAGCAGTACTTC	CASSLKYEQYF
-	-	TRBJ2-7	TRBV2	TGTGCCAGCACTCGGCAAGATGGCTACGAGCAGTACTTC	CASTRQDGYEQYF
-	-	TRBJ2-5	TRBV9	TGTGCCAGCAGCGTAGGAGGGCAAGTAGAGACCCAGTACTTC	CASSVGGQVETQYF
-	TRBD1	TRBJ1-5	TRBV2	TGTGCCAGCAGTGATCCGGGACAGGGGACAGTATGGCATTTT	CASSDPGQGTVWHF
-	-	TRBJ1-1	TRBV20-1	TGCAGTGCTGGGATGAACACTGAAGCTTTCTTT	CSAGMNTEAFF
-	-	TRBJ2-2	TRBV6-1	TGTGCCAGCAGTGAGATCGGGGAGCTGTTTTTT	CASSEIGELFF
-	TRBD1	TRBJ1-4	TRBV19	TGTGCCAGCTCCCACAGGGGTGAAAAACTGTTTTTT	CASSHRGEKLFF
few	TRBD2	TRBJ2-7	TRBV7-3	TGTGCCAGCAGCTTAGGCGGGGGTAGCCACTACGAGCAGTACTTC	CASSLGGGSHYEQYF
-	-	TRBJ2-5	TRBV20-1	TGCAGTGCTAGACCCCGGGGGCAGGGGGAGACCCAGTACTTC	CSARPRGQGETQYF
-	-	TRBJ2-1	TRBV2	TGTGCCACCAAGGGGAATGAGCAGTTCTTC	CATKGNEQFF
-	TRBD1	TRBJ2-7	TRBV19	TGTGCCAGTAGTCCAGGACAGGGCTCGGCCTACGAGCAGTACTTC	CASSPGQGSAYEQYF
-	TRBD2	TRBJ2-7	TRBV20-1	TGCAGTGCTAGATCTCCTCTAGCGGGGGGCCCCTACGAGCAGTACTTC	CSARSPLAGGPYEQYF
-	-	TRBJ1-1	TRBV7-9	TGTGCCAGCAGCCCCGCGGGGGGCCGGTTGAACACTGAAGCTTTCTTT	CASSPAGGRLNTEAFF
-	-	TRBJ2-3	TRBV19	TGTGCCAGTAGTTACAACCCGGGATCGGGCACAGATACGCAGTATTTT	CASSYNPGSGTDTQYF
once	-	TRBJ1-1	TRBV12-3/TRBV12-4	TGTGCCAGCAGTTTGAAGAACACTGAAGCTTTCTTT	CASSLKNTEAFF
-	-	TRBJ2-1	TRBV10-3	TGTGCCATCAAGGCAACGGGAATTAATGAGCAGTTCTTC	CAIKATGINEQFF
many	-	TRBJ2-7	TRBV7-9	TGTGCCAGCACCCCGGTCCTCTACGAGCAGTACTTC	CASTPVLYEQYF
-	-	TRBJ1-2	TRBV29-1	TGCAGCGTTGACGGGGGAAATGGCTACACCTTC	CSVDGGNGYTF
-	-	TRBJ2-6	TRBV19	TGTGCCACCACACCTCCTCAGGGGGGCAACGTCCTGACTTTC	CATTPPQGGNVLTF
-	-	TRBJ2-1	TRBV10-1	TGCGCCAGTCGGCGGGACACCTATAGCAATCAGCAGTTCTTC	CASRRDTYSNQQFF
once	-	TRBJ1-1	TRBV9	TGTGCCAGCAGCGTAGGACAGGACACTGAAGCTTTCTTT	CASSVGQDTEAFF
-	-	TRBJ1-3	TRBV24-1	TGTGCCACCAGTGATCCCGACAGCTCTGGAAACACCATATATTTT	CATSDPDSSGNTIYF
-	TRBD1	TRBJ1-6	TRBV7-8	TGTGCCAGCAGCCCAGGGGCAGGGGGCGCTTCTTCACCCCTCCACTTT	CASSPGAGGASSPLHF
-	TRBD1	TRBJ2-1	TRBV9	TGTGCCAGCAGCGTAGCCCCGGGACAGGGGAGCAATGAGCAGTTCTTC	CASSVAPGQGSNEQFF
-	TRBD2	TRBJ2-4	TRBV15	TGTGCCACCAGCATAGAAGCGGGGGCGGGGGACATTCAGTACTTC	CATSIEAGAGDIQYF
-	TRBD1	TRBJ1-5	TRBV2	TGTGCCAGCAGTGAAGGACAGGGGTTTGGTCAGCCCCAGCATTTT	CASSEGQGFGQPQHF
-	-	TRBJ2-7	TRBV20-1	TGCAGTGCTAGTACAGGGCGTCTTACCTACGAGCAGTACTTC	CSASTGRLTYEQYF
-	-	TRBJ2-2	TRBV10-3	TGTGCCAGCGTTGACGATTACACCGGGGAGCTGTTTTTT	CASVDDYTGELFF
-	-	TRBJ1-4	TRBV20-1	TGCAGTGCTTCCGGGGATAGATATGAAAAACTGTTTTTT	CSASGDRYEKLFF
once	TRBD2	TRBJ2-1	TRBV19	TGTGCCAGTAGGGGGACTAGCGGGAACTCCTACAATGAGCAGTTCTTC	CASRGTSGNSYNEQFF
once	-	TRBJ2-1	TRBV10-1	TGCGCCAGCAGTGACCTAGGGAAGGGGAGCTCCTACAATGAGCAGTTCTTC	CASSDLGKGSSYNEQFF
-	-	TRBJ2-3	TRBV5-5	TGTGCCAGCAGCTTGCTCTCCCCAGCCGAAACAGATACGCAGTATTTT	CASSLLSPAETDTQYF
-	-	TRBJ1-2	TRBV9	TGTGCCAGCAGCGTAAGGGATTATGGCTACACCTTC	CASSVRDYGYTF
few	-	TRBJ2-7	TRBV10-3	TGTGCCATCAAGGGACAGCGGGCTGTGGAGCAGTACTTC	CAIKGQRAVEQYF
-	TRBD1	TRBJ2-7	TRBV28	TGTGCCAGCAGACCCACAGGGGAAGGCTACGAGCAGTACTTC	CASRPTGEGYEQYF
-	-	TRBJ1-3	TRBV7-2	TGTGCCAGCGGCCGCGGGACAAACACCATATATTTT	CASGRGTNTIYF
-	-	TRBJ1-2	TRBV19	TGTGCCAGTAGTCAGGGGTCGTGGTATGGCTACACCTTC	CASSQGSWYGYTF
many	TRBD1	TRBJ2-7	TRBV5-5	TGTGCCAGCAGCGACCCCGGGACAGGGTATTGCGAGCAGTACTTC	CASSDPGTGYCEQYF